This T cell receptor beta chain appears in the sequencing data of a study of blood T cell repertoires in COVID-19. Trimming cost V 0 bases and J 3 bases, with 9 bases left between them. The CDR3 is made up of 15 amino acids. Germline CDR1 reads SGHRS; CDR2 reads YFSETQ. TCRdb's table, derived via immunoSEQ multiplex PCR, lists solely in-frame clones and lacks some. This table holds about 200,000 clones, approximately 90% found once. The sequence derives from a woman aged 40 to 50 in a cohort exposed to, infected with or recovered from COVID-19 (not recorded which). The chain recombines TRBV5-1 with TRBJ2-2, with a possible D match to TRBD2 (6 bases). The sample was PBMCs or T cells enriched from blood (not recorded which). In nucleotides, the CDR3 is TGCGCCAGCAGCTTGGACGGGAGTTACACCGGGGAGCTGTTTTTT. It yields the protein CASSLDGSYTGELFF.